Listed here are 8 T cell receptor beta chains from one sample, sequenced in a study of blood T cell repertoires in COVID-19. Assay used: immunoSEQ multiplex PCR; TCRdb lists only in-frame clones, some missing. The sample includes over 450,000 clones, about 88% of them seen just once. The sequenced sample was peripheral blood. The receptors were gathered from a man in his late teens or twenties with COVID-19, enrolled during active disease.

The gene calls are TRBV5-1 and TRBJ2-5, with D perhaps TRBD1 (5 bases). The CDR3 is made up of 14 amino acids. Between the trimmed V and J ends, which lost 4 bases and 1 base, there was a span of 11 bases. Per germline, CDR1 SGHRS and CDR2 YFSETQ. CDR3 residues: CASSRGLGQETQYF. The CDR3 nucleotides read TGCGCCAGCAGCAGGGGATTAGGCCAAGAGACCCAGTACTTC.

This chain links TRBV10-1 with TRBJ2-3, with 8 bases aligning to TRBD1. Trimming at V came to 4 bases and at J to 4 bases, leaving 10 bases not matched to a gene. The germline V gene encodes CDR1 WNHNN and CDR2 SYGVQD (reference sequence). The length of the CDR3 is 16 residues. CDR3 sequence (DNA): TGCGCCAGCAGTGCTGGAGACAGGGGTCGGGCAGATACGCAGTATTTT. Its translation is CASSAGDRGRADTQYF.

The chain joins TRBV19 to TRBJ2-2, with D unresolved. There are 15 residues in the CDR3. CDR1 is LNHDA, CDR2 SQIVND, per germline (reference sequence). Between the trimmed V and J ends, which lost 3 bases and 9 bases, there was a span of 17 bases. The CDR3 DNA sequence: TGTGCCAGTAGTATTCCTACTTACTTGTTCCGGGAGCTGTTTTTT. Translation: CASSIPTYLFRELFF.

Here the CDR3 DNA reads TGTGCCAGTACCGGACAGACCAATGAGCAGTTCTTC. Encoded protein: CASTGQTNEQFF. The genes are TRBV19 and TRBJ2-1; weak D call: TRBD1 (6 bases). The CDR3 consists of 12 residues. The V and J ends lost 7 bases and 6 bases respectively, with 10 bases between them. CDR1 is LNHDA and CDR2 is SQIVND in the germline V gene (reference sequence).

The genes are TRBV3-1 (or the pseudogene TRBV3-2) and TRBJ2-3, with D tentatively TRBD2 (5 bases). The V gene lost 4 bases and the J gene lost 1 base, with 12 bases spanning the gap. The CDR3 sequence is 15 residues long. Germline V gene lookup returns CDR1 LGHDT and CDR2 YNNKEL (reference sequence). The DNA of the CDR3 is TGTGCCAGCAGCCCCCTTGAAGCGGGCACAGATACGCAGTATTTT. Protein sequence: CASSPLEAGTDTQYF.

In DNA, the CDR3 is TGTGCCAGCAGTTTCGGGGGGGCCGATGAGCAGTTCTTC. Translating gives CASSFGGADEQFF. The genes are TRBV12-3 or TRBV12-4 and TRBJ2-1; 8 bases align to TRBD2. This CDR3 region has 13 residues. Trimming cost V 3 bases and J 8 bases; bases outside gene matches: 3.

This rearrangement joins TRBV7-2 to TRBJ2-1, with TRBD2 identical over 8 bases. CDR1 SGHTA and CDR2 FQGNSA come from the germline V gene. The CDR3 has 19 residues. J was trimmed by 2 bases and V by 6 bases; bases with no gene match: 18. Here the CDR3 reads CASSSRRGRREGPYNEQFF. The CDR3 DNA follows: TGTGCCAGCAGTTCCCGGAGGGGGAGACGGGAGGGCCCCTACAATGAGCAGTTCTTC.

V is TRBV10-1 and J is TRBJ2-7; 9 nucleotides match TRBD2. Germline V CDR1 and CDR2: WNHNN, SYGVQD (reference sequence). The CDR3 has 18 amino acids. After removal of 7 bases from V and 0 bases from J, the junction contained 16 bases not matched to a gene. CDR3 DNA: TGCGCCAGCACTCACAGCCCCACGGCTAGCGGGACCTCCTACGAGCAGTACTTC. Protein sequence: CASTHSPTASGTSYEQYF.